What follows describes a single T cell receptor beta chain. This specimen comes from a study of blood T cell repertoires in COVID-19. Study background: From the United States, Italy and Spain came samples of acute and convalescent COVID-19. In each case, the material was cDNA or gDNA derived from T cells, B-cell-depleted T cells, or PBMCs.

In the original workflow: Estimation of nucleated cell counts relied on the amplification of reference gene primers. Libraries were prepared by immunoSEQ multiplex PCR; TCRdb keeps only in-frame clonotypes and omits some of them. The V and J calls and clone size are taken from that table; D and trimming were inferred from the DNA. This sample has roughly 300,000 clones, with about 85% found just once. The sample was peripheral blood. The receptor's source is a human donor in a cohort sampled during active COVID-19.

The CDR3 reads CASSIPGQAIGVQPQHF. CDR3 DNA: TGTGCCAGTAGTATACCGGGACAAGCCATTGGAGTCCAGCCCCAGCATTTT. The chain uses TRBV19 and TRBJ1-5; D perhaps matches TRBD1 (6 bases). Per germline, CDR1 LNHDA and CDR2 SQIVND (reference sequence). Trimming removed 2 bases at V and 7 bases at J, with 21 bases between. The CDR3 loop spans 17 amino acids.